The 14 T cell receptor beta chains reported below all come from one sample, sequenced in a study of response to subunit inactivated influenza vaccine (dated by TCRdb to the late 2010s). Library preparation used RT-PCR. Sequencer: Illumina HiSeq 2500. The raw public data were reprocessed by TCRdb itself: fastp quality trimming at Q25, MiXCR clonotype calling, in-frame beta chains only. Records with the same CDR3 protein are collapsed into one entry carrying the most frequent genes and DNA. The sample table contains about 800,000 distinct CDR3 sequences; only one count was recorded for around 20% of them. The ten largest account for roughly 10% of the sample. The sample consisted of PBMCs from blood, taken 4 to 6 days after vaccination. These receptors all come from a man aged 50 to 60 who received an inactivated influenza vaccine. Donor details come from another sample of the same person, matched by shared clones.

CDR3 bases: TGCAGTGCTAGAGATGGGACTATCCGGCACAATGAGCAGTTCTTC. Translation: CSARDGTIRHNEQFF. The chain links TRBV20-1 to TRBJ2-1; the match to TRBD2 covers 7 bases. CDR3 length equals 15 residues. The V segment lost 0 bases and the J segment 5 bases; nucleotides outside the gene matches: 7. The V gene's germline CDR1 is DFQATT and CDR2 SNEGSKA (reference sequence).

This chain connects TRBV2 to TRBJ2-1, with D possibly being TRBD2 (5 bases). Germline V lookup: CDR1 SNHLY, CDR2 FYNNEI. CDR3 length: 13 amino acids. Trimming took 6 bases from V and 4 from J, leaving 10 bases between them. CDR3 protein: CASSEGPYNEQFF. The DNA for the CDR3 is TGTGCCAGCAGCGAGGGCCCTTACAATGAGCAGTTCTTC.

The chain employs TRBV30 and TRBJ2-5; D gene ambiguous. V gave up 7 bases and J gave up 8 bases, with 14 bases separating them. Germline V gene sequence: CDR1 GTSNPN, CDR2 SVGIG (reference sequence). The CDR3 is 11 residues long. The CDR3 DNA reads TGTGCCTTGAACAGCCAAGGTACCCAGTACTTC. Translating it yields CALNSQGTQYF.

This clonotype has only a few counts. The genes are TRBV19 and TRBJ2-7; 10 nucleotides align to TRBD1. V gave up 7 bases and J gave up 2 bases; unmatched junction bases: 8. In germline, CDR1 is LNHDA, CDR2 SQIVND (reference sequence). The CDR3 runs 15 residues. This CDR3 reads CASTKAGTGAYEQYF. Here the CDR3 DNA reads TGTGCCAGTACCAAAGCCGGGACAGGGGCCTACGAGCAGTACTTC.

The chain employs TRBV4-3 and TRBJ2-7; TRBD1 matches at 9 bases. V trimming: 0 bases; J trimming: 5 bases; junction bases outside the gene matches: 11. CDR3 length equals 17 residues. Germline-derived CDR1 and CDR2 are LGHNA and YSLEER. This CDR3 reads CASSQDRQGVLLNEQYF. CDR3 nucleotide sequence: TGCGCCAGCAGCCAAGATCGACAGGGGGTTCTCCTGAACGAGCAGTACTTC.

Only one count was recorded for this clonotype. This chain connects TRBV5-1 to TRBJ1-6; no reliable D call. Trimming cost V 0 bases and J 7 bases, with 11 bases left between them. Germline V gene sequence: CDR1 SGHRS, CDR2 YFSETQ. The CDR3 totals 15 residues. CDR3 amino acids: CASSLESVGNSPLHF. CDR3 sequence (DNA): TGCGCCAGCAGCTTGGAAAGTGTAGGGAATTCACCCCTCCACTTT.

This clonotype was found many times. The chain couples TRBV10-3 to TRBJ2-5, with 10 bases lining up with TRBD2. V gave up 2 bases and J gave up 0 bases; unmatched junction bases: 6. The CDR3 runs to 17 residues. Per germline, CDR1 ENHRY and CDR2 SYGVKD. The CDR3 DNA follows: TGTGCCATCAGTGAGGTTAGCGGGGGGTCGTACCAAGAGACCCAGTACTTC. It codes for CAISEVSGGSYQETQYF.

The V and J genes are TRBV5-5 and TRBJ2-1; 10 bases align to TRBD1. V was clipped by 0 bases and J by 4 bases; unmatched bases: 7. Germline CDR1 reads SGHKS; CDR2 reads YYEKEE (reference sequence). This CDR3 region has 17 residues. The CDR3 DNA is TGTGCCAGCAGCTTGGGTACTGCGGGACAGGGGTACAATGAGCAGTTCTTC. It codes for CASSLGTAGQGYNEQFF.

The CDR3 is CASSTRDSDYSNQPQHF. As DNA, the CDR3 is TGTGCCAGCAGTACAAGGGACAGCGATTATAGCAATCAGCCCCAGCATTTT. The chain is built from TRBV6-1 and TRBJ1-5, with TRBD1 matching 7 bases. J gave up 0 bases and V 5 bases, and 10 bases lay outside the gene matches. This CDR3 is 17 amino acids long. Germline V gene data show CDR1 as MNHNS and CDR2 as SASEGT.

The chain carries TRBV24-1 and TRBJ2-3; TRBD2 matches 8 bases. This CDR3 region has 16 residues. Germline assignment: CDR1 KGHDR and CDR2 SFDVKD. V shed 3 bases and J 4 bases; nucleotides not matched to a gene: 8. The DNA for the CDR3 is TGTGCCACCAGTGATCGGAGCGGGAGCGTCGCAGATACGCAGTATTTT. Its protein is CATSDRSGSVADTQYF.

This chain links TRBV5-1 with TRBJ2-2, with D unclear. Trimming removed 3 bases from V and 6 bases from J, with 9 bases in between. From germline, CDR1 is SGHRS and CDR2 YFSETQ. This CDR3 region has 13 residues. As DNA, the CDR3 is TGCGCCAGCAGCTCTACTTCCCCCGGGGAGCTGTTTTTT. It is translated as CASSSTSPGELFF. Combining the CDR3 with reference TRBV5-1 and TRBJ2-2 gives the whole variable domain KAGVTQTPRYLIKTRGQQVTLSCSPISGHRSVSWYQQTPGQGLQFLFEYFSETQRNKGNFPGRFSGRQFSNSRSEMNVSTLELGDSALYLCASSSTSPGELFFGEGSRLTVL.

The chain combines TRBV4-3 with TRBJ2-1; the D is unclear. This CDR3 contains 14 residues. Germline lookup yields CDR1 LGHNA and CDR2 YSLEER. V lost 0 bases to trimming and J lost 8 bases, with 11 bases between them. CDR3 amino acids: CASSQDLGSDEQFF. The DNA for the CDR3 is TGCGCCAGCAGCCAAGATCTAGGCAGCGATGAGCAGTTCTTC.

The chain carries TRBV7-2 and TRBJ2-3, with 9 positions matching TRBD1. Trimming at V came to 5 bases and at J to 5 bases, leaving 8 bases not matched to a gene. CDR3 length: 15 residues. CDR1 SGHTA and CDR2 FQGNSA come from the germline V gene. In DNA form, the CDR3 reads TGTGCCAGCAGCCTACAGGGGGCTTCTGGAGATACGCAGTATTTT. Its translation is CASSLQGASGDTQYF.

This clonotype occurred a few times. The CDR3 region has the DNA TGTGCCAGCAGTTTAAGGAGGGGAGCGGCCGAGCAGTTCTTC. Translating gives CASSLRRGAAEQFF. The V gene is TRBV12-3 or TRBV12-4, the J gene TRBJ2-1; D is possibly TRBD2 (6 bases). CDR3 length: 14 residues. V was cut by 2 bases and J by 10 bases, with 15 bases left in between.